These 9 T cell receptor beta chains originate from one sample sequenced in a study of cytomegalovirus exposure and HLA in healthy donors. Primers for the PCR totalled 60 Vbeta and 13 Jbeta. Sequencing was performed with immunoSEQ multiplex PCR; in TCRdb, only in-frame clones are kept and a portion is missing. The sample includes about 100,000 clones, under 80% of them seen just once. Sample: PBMCs. The receptors stem from a man aged 35 to 55 in good health and CMV-seropositive.

In this sample, this clone turned up once. The V and J genes are TRBV10-1 and TRBJ2-1; 7 positions agree with TRBD1. This CDR3 is 14 amino acids long. V shed 2 bases and J 5 bases; nucleotides not matched to a gene: 3. The germline gives CDR1 WNHNN, CDR2 SYGVQD (reference sequence). In DNA form, the CDR3 reads TGCGCCAGCAGTGAGCGGACAGGCAACAATGAGCAGTTCTTC. As protein: CASSERTGNNEQFF.

Here the CDR3 reads CASSLPHGAGVHYEQYF. CDR3 nucleotides: TGTGCCAGCAGCTTACCGCACGGAGCGGGGGTTCACTACGAGCAGTACTTC. This chain joins TRBV7-8 and TRBJ2-7; 8 positions agree with TRBD2. Per the germline V gene, CDR1 is SGHVS and CDR2 is FQNEAQ. The CDR3 sequence is 17 residues long. After removal of 2 bases from V and 3 bases from J, the junction contained 12 bases not matched to a gene. The full variable domain, its missing parts supplied by reference TRBV7-8 and TRBJ2-7, is GAGVSQSPRYKVAKRGQDVALRCDPISGHVSLFWYQQALGQGPEFLTYFQNEAQLDKSGLPSDRFFAERPEGSVSTLKIQRTQQEDSAVYLCASSLPHGAGVHYEQYFGPGTRLTVT.

The chain combines TRBV2 with TRBJ1-1; D ambiguous. This CDR3 region has 13 residues. Trimming removed 7 bases at V and 0 bases at J, with 9 bases between. Germline CDR1 is SNHLY and CDR2 is FYNNEI. CDR3 sequence (DNA): TGTGCCAGCATCCCCGAGGTGAACACTGAAGCTTTCTTT. Translation: CASIPEVNTEAFF.

This clone showed up just once. The chain links TRBV5-1 to TRBJ1-1; 7 bases match TRBD1. V was pared by 4 bases and J by 1 base, with 4 bases of the junction left unmatched. Germline lookup yields CDR1 SGHRS and CDR2 YFSETQ. The CDR3 is made up of 14 amino acids. As DNA, the CDR3 is TGCGCCAGCAGCACCGGACAGGAGAACACTGAAGCTTTCTTT. Its protein is CASSTGQENTEAFF.

The rearrangement joins TRBV18 to TRBJ2-5; 12 bases line up with TRBD1. This CDR3 has 15 residues. The germline CDR1 and CDR2 sequences are KGHSH and LQKENI. J lost 5 bases, V lost 3 bases, and 4 bases had no gene match. The CDR3, as DNA: TGTGCCAGCTCACCCGGGACAGGGGGCCGGGAGACCCAGTACTTC. It yields the protein CASSPGTGGRETQYF.

The chain is built from TRBV27 and TRBJ2-1, with D possibly TRBD1 on 6 matching bases. Germline values: CDR1 MNHEY, CDR2 SMNVEV (reference sequence). Trimming pared 6 bases from V and 0 bases from J, leaving 6 bases between. The CDR3 sequence is 13 residues long. In DNA form, the CDR3 reads TGTGCCAGCAGACAGGGCTCCTACAATGAGCAGTTCTTC. Its translation: CASRQGSYNEQFF.

The chain couples TRBV4-3 to TRBJ2-7, with TRBD2 matching over 7 bases. There are 15 residues in the CDR3. Per the germline V gene, CDR1 is LGHNA and CDR2 is YSLEER. Unmatched junction bases numbered 6, after V lost 0 bases and J lost 4 bases. CDR3 nucleotides: TGCGCCAGCAGCCAAGAAAGGACGGGAGGTTACGAGCAGTACTTC. It codes for CASSQERTGGYEQYF.

This sequence joins TRBV2 and TRBJ2-7; 8 nucleotides agree with TRBD1. The CDR3 is made up of 14 amino acids. The germline V gene encodes CDR1 SNHLY and CDR2 FYNNEI. J gave up 0 bases and V 8 bases, and 6 bases lay outside the gene matches. For the CDR3, the DNA is TGTGCCAGCCAGGGACAGGCGAGCTCCTACGAGCAGTACTTC. Its protein is CASQGQASSYEQYF.

The chain joins TRBV2 to TRBJ2-5; TRBD2 might be the D (6 bases). The CDR3 extends over 13 amino acids. Germline-derived CDR1 and CDR2 are SNHLY and FYNNEI. V lost 10 bases and J 7 bases, leaving 19 bases between the germline ends. CDR3 amino acids: CATSEAVGGTQYF. The CDR3 nucleotides are TGTGCCACCTCCGAGGCGGTCGGGGGGACCCAGTACTTC. Variable domain in full (rest from reference TRBV2 and TRBJ2-5): EPEVTQTPSHQVTQMGQEVILRCVPISNHLYFYWYRQILGQKVEFLVSFYNNEISEKSEIFDDQFSVERPDGSNFTLKIRSTKLEDSAMYFCATSEAVGGTQYFGPGTRLLVL.